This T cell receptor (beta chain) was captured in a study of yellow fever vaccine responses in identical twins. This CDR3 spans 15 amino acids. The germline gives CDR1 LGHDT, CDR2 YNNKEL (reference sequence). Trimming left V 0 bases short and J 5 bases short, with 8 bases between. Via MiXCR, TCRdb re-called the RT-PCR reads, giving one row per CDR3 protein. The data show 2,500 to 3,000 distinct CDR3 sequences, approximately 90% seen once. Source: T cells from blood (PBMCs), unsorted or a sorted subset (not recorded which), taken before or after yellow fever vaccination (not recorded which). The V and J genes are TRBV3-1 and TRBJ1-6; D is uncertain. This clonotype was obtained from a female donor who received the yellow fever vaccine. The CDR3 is CASSQDGGNNSPLHF. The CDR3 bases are TGTGCCAGCAGCCAAGATGGCGGGAATAATTCACCCCTCCACTTT.